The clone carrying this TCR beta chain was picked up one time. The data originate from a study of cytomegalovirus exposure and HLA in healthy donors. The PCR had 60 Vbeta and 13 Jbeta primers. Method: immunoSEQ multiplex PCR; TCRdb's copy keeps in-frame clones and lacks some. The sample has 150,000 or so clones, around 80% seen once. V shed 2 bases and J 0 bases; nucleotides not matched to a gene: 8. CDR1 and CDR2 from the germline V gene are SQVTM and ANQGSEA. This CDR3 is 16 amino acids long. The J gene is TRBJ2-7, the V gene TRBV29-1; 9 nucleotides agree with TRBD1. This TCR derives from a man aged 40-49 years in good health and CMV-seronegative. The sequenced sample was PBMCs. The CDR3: CSVEWGDRGSSYEQYF. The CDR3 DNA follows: TGCAGCGTTGAATGGGGAGACAGGGGGAGCTCCTACGAGCAGTACTTC.